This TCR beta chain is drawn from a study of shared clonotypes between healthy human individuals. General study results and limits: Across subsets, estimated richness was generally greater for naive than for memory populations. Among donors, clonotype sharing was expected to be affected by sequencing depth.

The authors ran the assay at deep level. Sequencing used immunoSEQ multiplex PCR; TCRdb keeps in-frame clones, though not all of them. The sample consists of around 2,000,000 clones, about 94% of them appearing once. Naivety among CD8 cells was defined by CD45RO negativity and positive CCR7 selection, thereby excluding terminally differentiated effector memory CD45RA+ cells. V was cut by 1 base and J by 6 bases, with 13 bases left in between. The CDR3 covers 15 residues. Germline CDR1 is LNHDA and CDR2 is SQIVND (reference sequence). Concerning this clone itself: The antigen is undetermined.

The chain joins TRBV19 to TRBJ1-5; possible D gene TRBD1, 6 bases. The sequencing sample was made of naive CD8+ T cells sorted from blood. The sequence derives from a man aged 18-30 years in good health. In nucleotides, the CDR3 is TGTGCCAGTAGTATAGGGGTACAGGGCGTTCAGCCCCAGCATTTT. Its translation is CASSIGVQGVQPQHF.